The rows below give T cell receptor beta chains drawn from one sample of a study of OX40 agonist ivuxolimab in advanced cancers. The method was immunoSEQ multiplex PCR; TCRdb's version includes in-frame clones alone and lacks a portion of them. The sample has approximately 71,000 clones; 94% are singletons. This specimen consisted of CD4+ or CD8+ T cells sorted from blood, obtained in a trial of the OX40 agonist ivuxolimab. All receptors come from an adult with an advanced solid tumor such as melanoma, head and neck, liver or kidney cancer. Each CDR3 is given with its conserved first and last residue. A D gene is named only where the DNA matches it firmly. A row's size may be missing; if present it is once, few, many or a size class.

clone_size	v_call	j_call	d_call	cdr3_nt	cdr3_aa
once	TRBV4-1	TRBJ2-3	.	TGCGCCAGCAGCCATCACTCAGGGGAGAGCACAGATACGCAGTATTTT	CASSHHSGESTDTQYF
.	TRBV2	TRBJ2-1	TRBD2	TGTGCCAGCGGGACTAGCCTAGACAATGAGCAGTTCTTC	CASGTSLDNEQFF
.	TRBV4-2	TRBJ1-4	.	TGTGCCAGCAGCACGGGGCAGCGCCATGAAAAACTGTTTTTT	CASSTGQRHEKLFF
.	TRBV11-2	TRBJ1-1	.	TGTGCCAGCAGCAGTGGGAACACTGAAGCTTTCTTT	CASSSGNTEAFF
.	TRBV19	TRBJ2-7	.	TGTGCCAGTACCCCGACAGGAAGTCCCTACGAGCAGTACTTC	CASTPTGSPYEQYF
.	TRBV9	TRBJ2-7	.	TGTGCCAGCAGTCATTTTGGGACACCATCCTACGAGCAGTACTTC	CASSHFGTPSYEQYF
.	TRBV4-3	TRBJ2-1	.	TGCGCCAGCAGCCAAGATCCCCGCGCAGCGGGCACCTACAATGAGCAGTTCTTC	CASSQDPRAAGTYNEQFF
.	TRBV27	TRBJ1-1	TRBD1	TGTGCCAGCAGTCCCGGGACAGGGCCCACAGAGGTCTTATGGAGCACTGAAGCTTTCTTT	CASSPGTGPTEVLWSTEAFF
.	TRBV28	TRBJ2-3	TRBD2	TGTGCCAGCAGAAGGACTAGCGGGAGATCAGATACGCAGTATTTT	CASRRTSGRSDTQYF
once	TRBV9	TRBJ1-5	.	TGTGCCAGCAGCCCCGGGAAGGGGAATCAGCCCCAGCATTTT	CASSPGKGNQPQHF
.	TRBV9	TRBJ2-2	TRBD2	TGTGCCAGCAGCGTAGGGGGAGCGGGAGCGAACACCGGGGAGCTGTTTTTT	CASSVGGAGANTGELFF
once	TRBV5-1	TRBJ2-3	TRBD2	TGCGCCAGCAGCCCCGGGACTAGCGGGGGGGATACGCAGTATTTT	CASSPGTSGGDTQYF
.	TRBV5-6	TRBJ1-4	.	TGTGCCAGCAGCTTGGGACATTGGGATGAAAAACTGTTTTTT	CASSLGHWDEKLFF
.	TRBV7-2	TRBJ2-7	.	TGTGCCAGCAGCTTCCTCCGGGCTGCCTCTCCCTACGAGCAGTACTTC	CASSFLRAASPYEQYF
.	TRBV10-3	TRBJ1-5	TRBD1	TGTGCCATCAGAGAAACAGGGGGTTGGGATCAGCCCCAGCATTTT	CAIRETGGWDQPQHF
.	TRBV15	TRBJ1-5	.	TGTGCCACCAGCACCTTCGACAGCCGTAATAGCAATCAGCCCCAGCATTTT	CATSTFDSRNSNQPQHF
.	TRBV19	TRBJ2-1	.	TGTGCCAGTAGTCTTTTCCCTAGCGCTTCCTCCTACAATGAGCAGTTCTTC	CASSLFPSASSYNEQFF
.	TRBV7-8	TRBJ2-1	.	TGTGCCAGCAGCTTAGGGGGGGAACTACGCTACAATGAGCAGTTCTTC	CASSLGGELRYNEQFF
once	TRBV27	TRBJ2-7	TRBD1	TGTGCCAGCAGTTTTCAGGGGGCCTACGAGCAGTACTTC	CASSFQGAYEQYF
.	TRBV4-1	TRBJ2-1	TRBD2	TGCGCCAGCAGCCTGACTAGCGGAGTCTACAATGAGCAGTTCTTC	CASSLTSGVYNEQFF
.	TRBV9	TRBJ2-5	.	TGTGCCAGCAGCGTAGCCGAGACGGGGGTAGAGACCCAGTACTTC	CASSVAETGVETQYF
.	TRBV5-6	TRBJ2-7	.	TGTGCCAGCAGCTTGGCAGGAGGTCATCCCTACGAGCAGTACTTC	CASSLAGGHPYEQYF
.	TRBV7-3	TRBJ2-3	TRBD2	TGTGCCAGCAGCTTAACGATTACTAGCGGATCCACAGATACGCAGTATTTT	CASSLTITSGSTDTQYF
.	TRBV7-8	TRBJ2-7	.	TGTGCCAGCAGCTTAGCGAGGGCGCCGTACTACGAGCAGTACTTC	CASSLARAPYYEQYF
.	TRBV29-1	TRBJ2-2	.	TGCAGCGTTGCTGTAGCGTTGAACACCGGGGAGCTGTTTTTT	CSVAVALNTGELFF
.	TRBV27	TRBJ1-2	.	TGTGCCAGCAGTTCACGCACCAACTATGGCTACACCTTC	CASSSRTNYGYTF
once	TRBV5-1	TRBJ1-3	.	TGCGCCAGCAGCTTGTACGGGCAGTTGGAGGCTGGAAACACCATATATTTT	CASSLYGQLEAGNTIYF
.	TRBV5-6	TRBJ1-1	.	TGTGCCAGCAGCCTCGATGGGCCTACTGAAGCTTTCTTT	CASSLDGPTEAFF
.	TRBV19	TRBJ1-2	TRBD1	TGTGCCAGTAGTACGGCAGGGGGCGGTATCTCTGATGGCTACACCTTC	CASSTAGGGISDGYTF
.	TRBV5-1	TRBJ1-3	.	TGCGCCAGCCAACCTGGCTCTGGAAACACCATATATTTT	CASQPGSGNTIYF
.	TRBV7-7	TRBJ2-1	.	TGTGCTAGCAGCTCCACCCCGGACAGCTACAATGAGCAGTTCTTC	CASSSTPDSYNEQFF
.	TRBV18	TRBJ2-3	TRBD2	TGTGCCAGCTCACCACCCCCGCAGGGACTAGCGGGAGTTGATACGCAGTATTTT	CASSPPPQGLAGVDTQYF
.	TRBV6-4	TRBJ2-3	.	TGTGCCAGCAGTGAGGCAGGAGATTTAAATACGCAGTATTTT	CASSEAGDLNTQYF
.	TRBV6-5	TRBJ2-1	TRBD1	TGTGCCGGCGGGACAGGGAATGAGCAGTTCTTC	CAGGTGNEQFF
.	TRBV28	TRBJ2-5	TRBD1	TGTGCCAGCAGTTGGGACAGGGGGGTGCAAGAGACCCAGTACTTC	CASSWDRGVQETQYF
.	TRBV5-4	TRBJ1-1	.	TGTGCCCTGGGAGGGAAGGGCACTGAAGCTTTCTTT	CALGGKGTEAFF
.	TRBV7-6	TRBJ1-4	.	TGTGCCAGCAGCTCCCTCGGTGGGGCGGCTAATGAAAAACTGTTTTTT	CASSSLGGAANEKLFF
.	TRBV5-1	TRBJ2-3	TRBD2	TGCGCCAGCAGCAAAAGTAGCGGGAGCGCAGATACGCAGTATTTT	CASSKSSGSADTQYF
.	TRBV2	TRBJ2-7	TRBD1	TGTGCCAGCGTAGGGGGACAGACTTACGAGCAGTACTTC	CASVGGQTYEQYF
.	TRBV27	TRBJ1-6	.	TGTGCCAGCAGTTTATCTTACCCAGGGGCAGAGCCGGCTCGATCCCTCCACTTT	CASSLSYPGAEPARSLHF
.	TRBV7-2	TRBJ2-3	.	TGTGCCAGCAGCCCCACCGGTACCGCAGATACGCAGTATTTT	CASSPTGTADTQYF
.	TRBV19	TRBJ2-7	.	TGTGCCAGTAGTATAGAGGCAGGGCATCTCTACGAGCAGTACTTC	CASSIEAGHLYEQYF